This T cell receptor beta chain emerged from a study of T cell changes during pregnancy in multiple sclerosis. V was shortened by 0 bases and J by 4 bases, with 16 bases between the two germline ends. CDR1 SGDLS and CDR2 YYNGEE come from the germline V gene. The CDR3 is 16 residues long. The protocol was immunoSEQ multiplex PCR, while the TCRdb copy is restricted to in-frame clones and leaves out a portion. The sample lists about 32,000 clones, roughly 89% occurring once. The sequence was obtained from a female donor with multiple sclerosis, enrolled in a pregnancy study. The specimen comprised CD8+ T cells from peripheral blood mononuclear cells, sampled in the second trimester of pregnancy. This rearrangement joins TRBV9 to TRBJ2-5, with D tentatively TRBD1 (5 bases). The CDR3 DNA follows: TGTGCCAGCAGCGTAGCTTCAGGGCTAGATTTAGAGACCCAGTACTTC. Protein product: CASSVASGLDLETQYF.